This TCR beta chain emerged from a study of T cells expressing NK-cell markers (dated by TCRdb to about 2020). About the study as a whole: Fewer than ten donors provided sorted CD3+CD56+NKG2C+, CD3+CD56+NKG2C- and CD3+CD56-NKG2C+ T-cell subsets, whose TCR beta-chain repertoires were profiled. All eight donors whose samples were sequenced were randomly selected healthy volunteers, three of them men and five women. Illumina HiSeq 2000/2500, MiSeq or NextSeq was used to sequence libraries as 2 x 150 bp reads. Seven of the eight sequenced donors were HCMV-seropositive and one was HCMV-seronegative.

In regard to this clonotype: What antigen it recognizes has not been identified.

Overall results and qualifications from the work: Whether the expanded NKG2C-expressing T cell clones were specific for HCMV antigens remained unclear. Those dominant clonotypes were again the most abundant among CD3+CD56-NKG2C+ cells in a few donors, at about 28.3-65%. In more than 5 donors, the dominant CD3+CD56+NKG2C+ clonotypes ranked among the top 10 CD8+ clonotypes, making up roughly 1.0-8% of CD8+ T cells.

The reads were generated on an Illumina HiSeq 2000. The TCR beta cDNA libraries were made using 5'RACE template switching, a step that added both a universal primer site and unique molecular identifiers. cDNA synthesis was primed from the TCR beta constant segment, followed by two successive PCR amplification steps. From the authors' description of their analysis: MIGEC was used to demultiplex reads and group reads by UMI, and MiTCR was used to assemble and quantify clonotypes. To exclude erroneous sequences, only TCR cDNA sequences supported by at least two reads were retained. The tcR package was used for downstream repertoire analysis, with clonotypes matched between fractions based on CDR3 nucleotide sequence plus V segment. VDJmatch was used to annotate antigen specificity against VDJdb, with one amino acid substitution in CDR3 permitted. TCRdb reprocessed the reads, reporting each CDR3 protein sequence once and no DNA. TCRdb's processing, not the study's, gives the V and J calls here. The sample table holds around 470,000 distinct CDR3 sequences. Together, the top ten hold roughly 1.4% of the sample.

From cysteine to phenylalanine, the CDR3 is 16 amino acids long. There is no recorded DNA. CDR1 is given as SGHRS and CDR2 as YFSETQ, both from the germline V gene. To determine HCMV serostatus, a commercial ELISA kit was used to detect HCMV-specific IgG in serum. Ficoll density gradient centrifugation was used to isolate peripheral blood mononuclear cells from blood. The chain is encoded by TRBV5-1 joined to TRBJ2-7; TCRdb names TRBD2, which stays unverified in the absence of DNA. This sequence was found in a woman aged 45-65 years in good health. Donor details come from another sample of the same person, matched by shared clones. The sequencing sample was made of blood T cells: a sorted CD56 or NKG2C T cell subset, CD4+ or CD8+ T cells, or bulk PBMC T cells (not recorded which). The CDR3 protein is CASSQTLAGGSYEQYF.